The 26 T cell receptor beta chains reported below all come from one sample, sequenced in a study of T cell responses to AZD1222 COVID-19 vaccine. The data were produced by immunoSEQ multiplex PCR, yet TCRdb's version contains in-frame clones alone and is incomplete. The data contain 95,000 to 150,000 clones, roughly 88% of them singletons. The sequencing here drew on peripheral blood, taken on day 0 of MenACWY control vaccination. These receptor sequences come from an adult in good health.

This clone has more than one count but fewer than ten. This rearrangement joins TRBV28 to TRBJ1-3, with 8 nucleotides matching TRBD1. This CDR3 comprises 16 residues. Germline loops: CDR1 MDHEN, CDR2 SYDVKM. The J segment lost 4 bases and the V segment lost 5 bases, leaving 10 bases of the junction unmatched. The CDR3, as DNA: TGTGCCAGCAGTCCCCGACAGGGGCTGTCAGGAAACACCATATATTTT. Residues: CASSPRQGLSGNTIYF.

The genes are TRBV5-6 and TRBJ2-1; 11 bases are a match to TRBD1. Germline CDR1 is SGHDT and CDR2 is YYEEEE. CDR3 length: 15 amino acids. J was trimmed by 3 bases and V by 4 bases; bases with no gene match: 3. The CDR3 protein is CASSPGQGVYNEQFF. CDR3 sequence (DNA): TGTGCCAGCAGCCCGGGACAGGGGGTCTACAATGAGCAGTTCTTC.

V and J are TRBV24-1 and TRBJ2-3; D not certain. The CDR3 consists of 11 residues. Germline lookup yields CDR1 KGHDR and CDR2 SFDVKD. V gave up 9 bases and J gave up 6 bases, with 9 bases separating them. This CDR3 is CATAAADTQYF. The CDR3 DNA reads as TGTGCCACCGCGGCCGCGGATACGCAGTATTTT.

The chain joins TRBV11-2 to TRBJ2-2; D not resolved. Germline loops: CDR1 SGHAT, CDR2 FQNNGV. V was cut by 4 bases and J by 5 bases, with 11 bases left in between. This CDR3 comprises 14 residues. CDR3 amino acids: CASSSPGRTGELFF. Here the CDR3 DNA reads TGTGCCAGCAGCTCTCCCGGTCGGACCGGGGAGCTGTTTTTT.

The rearrangement links TRBV7-6 to TRBJ2-1; unclear D gene. Trimming took off 1 base at V and 0 bases at J, with 13 bases between the two ends. The V gene's germline CDR1 is SGHVS and CDR2 FNYEAQ. The length of the CDR3 is 17 residues. CDR3 in DNA: TGTGCCAGCAGCTTAGGCCAATGGAGAAGCTCCTACAATGAGCAGTTCTTC. Amino acid sequence: CASSLGQWRSSYNEQFF.

The chain has TRBV28 and TRBJ1-6; 10 positions match TRBD1. V shed 6 bases and J 10 bases; nucleotides not matched to a gene: 9. In germline, CDR1 is MDHEN, CDR2 SYDVKM. The CDR3 spans 15 residues. For the CDR3, the DNA is TGTGCCAGCAGCCGACCGGGACAGGGGAACTCACCCCTCCACTTT. It yields the protein CASSRPGQGNSPLHF.

This chain joins TRBV28 and TRBJ1-1, with D hard to call. This CDR3 comprises 12 residues. CDR1 and CDR2 (germline): MDHEN, SYDVKM. The ends were cut back, 5 bases at V and 5 bases at J, with 9 bases in the middle. The CDR3 DNA is TGTGCCAGCAGTCTACCGACGACTGAAGCTTTCTTT. Protein: CASSLPTTEAFF.

The CDR3 nucleotides are TGTGCCAGCAGCTTAAGTCGACAGGGTAATGAGCAGTTCTTC. Translation gives CASSLSRQGNEQFF. The J gene is TRBJ2-1, the V gene TRBV7-6; 7 positions match TRBD1. Unmatched junction bases numbered 5, after V lost 2 bases and J lost 7 bases. There are 14 residues in the CDR3. In germline, CDR1 is SGHVS, CDR2 FNYEAQ.

The rearrangement joins TRBV7-9 to TRBJ2-1; 11 bases line up with TRBD2. Germline lookup yields CDR1 SEHNR and CDR2 FQNEAQ (reference sequence). The CDR3 loop spans 17 amino acids. J lost 5 bases, V lost 6 bases, and 12 bases had no gene match. CDR3 in DNA: TGTGCCAGCAGGACTCAGGGGACTAGCGGAGGGAACAATGAGCAGTTCTTC. It translates to CASRTQGTSGGNNEQFF. The full variable domain, completed using reference TRBV7-9 and TRBJ2-1, is DTGVSQNPRHKITKRGQNVTFRCDPISEHNRLYWYRQTLGQGPEFLTYFQNEAQLEKSRLLSDRFSAERPKGSFSTLEIQRTEQGDSAMYLCASRTQGTSGGNNEQFFGPGTRLTVL.

The V gene is TRBV4-1, the J gene TRBJ2-7; D is uncertain. Trimming pared 0 bases from V and 6 bases from J, leaving 15 bases between. Germline lookup yields CDR1 MGHRA and CDR2 YSYEKL. There are 15 residues in the CDR3. For the CDR3, the DNA is TGCGCCAGCAGCCAAGATCCCCAGCTTGTGGGCGAGCAGTACTTC. Residues: CASSQDPQLVGEQYF.

This clone was seen a single time. The chain carries TRBV25-1 and TRBJ2-2; no reliable D call. Trimming took off 3 bases at V and 8 bases at J, with 13 bases between the two ends. Germline-derived CDR1 and CDR2 are MGHDK and SYGVNS. This CDR3 has 14 residues. The CDR3 coding sequence is TGTGCCAGCAGTGATGTGATGACGATGGGGGAGCTGTTTTTT. It translates to CASSDVMTMGELFF. Full variable domain (rest looked up from reference TRBV25-1 and TRBJ2-2): EADIYQTPRYLVIGTGKKITLECSQTMGHDKMYWYQQDPGMELHLIHYSYGVNSTEKGDLSSESTVSRIRTEHFPLTLESARPSHTSQYLCASSDVMTMGELFFGEGSRLTVL.

The chain has TRBV7-2 and TRBJ2-3; possible D gene TRBD2, 5 bases. The CDR3 is 16 amino acids. V dropped 3 bases and J dropped 6 bases, with 19 bases sitting between them. Germline V CDR1 and CDR2: SGHTA, FQGNSA. The CDR3 DNA is TGTGCCAGCAGCTTGGCCGGGAAGATAGGATCGGATACGCAGTATTTT. It specifies CASSLAGKIGSDTQYF.

This chain joins TRBV5-4 and TRBJ2-2, with a tentative D call TRBD1 (5 bases). The CDR3 length is 15 residues. Per the germline V gene, CDR1 is SGHNT and CDR2 is YYREEE (reference sequence). Trimming cost V 4 bases and J 7 bases, with 17 bases left between them. As DNA, the CDR3 is TGTGCCAGCAGCGGAACAGGAGCCCCGAACGGGGAGCTGTTTTTT. Translation gives CASSGTGAPNGELFF.

The CDR3 reads CATSRGKGAGSGNQPQHF. For the CDR3, the DNA is TGTGCCACCAGCAGAGGGAAGGGGGCGGGAAGTGGCAATCAGCCCCAGCATTTT. The chain employs TRBV15 and TRBJ1-5, with TRBD1 matching 7 bases. There are 18 residues in the CDR3. The V segment lost 1 base and the J segment 2 bases; nucleotides outside the gene matches: 11. Per germline, CDR1 LNHNV and CDR2 YYDKDF (reference sequence).

For the CDR3, the DNA is TGTGCCAGCTCTCATGGACAGCGATTAAATTTGTACGAGCAGTACTTC. The encoded protein is CASSHGQRLNLYEQYF. This chain connects TRBV18 to TRBJ2-7, with TRBD1 as a possible D gene (6 bases). Germline V CDR1 and CDR2: KGHSH, LQKENI. The V and J ends lost 6 bases and 4 bases respectively, with 22 bases between them. The CDR3 loop spans 16 amino acids.

This chain connects TRBV7-9 to TRBJ2-3; no firm D call. CDR1 is SEHNR, CDR2 FQNEAQ, per germline (reference sequence). The ends were cut back, 5 bases at V and 2 bases at J, with 14 bases in the middle. The CDR3 is made up of 15 amino acids. As DNA, the CDR3 is TGTGCCAGCAGCCCCCCGCGAACACCCACAGATACGCAGTATTTT. This gives the protein CASSPPRTPTDTQYF.

V and J are TRBV18 and TRBJ2-2, with D unresolved. The CDR3 is 15 residues long. Between the trimmed V and J ends, which lost 6 bases and 5 bases, there was a span of 16 bases. Germline V gene lookup returns CDR1 KGHSH and CDR2 LQKENI. The CDR3 sequence: CASSSVQTRTGELFF. The CDR3 nucleotides read TGTGCCAGCTCTTCTGTTCAGACCCGAACCGGGGAGCTGTTTTTT.

The chain recombines TRBV6-2 or TRBV6-3 with TRBJ2-3; D gene ambiguous. The CDR3 has 11 residues. CDR1 is MNHEY, CDR2 SVGEGT, per germline. Trimming removed 5 bases from V and 4 bases from J, with 4 bases in between. Written as DNA, the CDR3 is TGTGCCAGCAGTGCCTCAGATACGCAGTATTTT. Its protein is CASSASDTQYF.

This chain uses TRBV7-8 with TRBJ2-7; TRBD1 matches 9 bases. After removal of 5 bases from V and 5 bases from J, the junction contained 10 bases not matched to a gene. Germline CDR1 and CDR2: SGHVS and FQNEAQ. The CDR3 is made up of 15 amino acids. The DNA of the CDR3 is TGTGCCAGCAGCGGATCCGGGACAGGGTTGAACGAGCAGTACTTC. It translates to CASSGSGTGLNEQYF.

CDR3 coding DNA: TGTGCCAGCAGCTTCCAAGCGGGGAAGAAAGAGACCCAGTACTTC. It encodes CASSFQAGKKETQYF. The V gene is TRBV5-6, the J gene TRBJ2-5; 7 nucleotides line up with TRBD2. J lost 3 bases, V lost 2 bases, and 7 bases had no gene match. Germline CDR1 SGHDT, CDR2 YYEEEE. The CDR3 has 15 residues.

This chain uses TRBV4-1 with TRBJ1-2; TRBD1 might be the D (5 bases). The V gene's germline CDR1 is MGHRA and CDR2 YSYEKL. The CDR3 runs 16 residues. V lost 0 bases to trimming and J lost 4 bases, with 15 bases between them. The CDR3 DNA is TGCGCCAGCAGCCAAGATGGATTAGGGGTTGGCTATGGCTACACCTTC. Amino acids: CASSQDGLGVGYGYTF.

The sample holds a few counts of this clone. The chain employs TRBV4-2 and TRBJ2-2; D not certain. The CDR3 consists of 15 residues. The germline CDR1 and CDR2 sequences are LGHNA and YNFKEQ. Trimming pared 1 base from V and 3 bases from J, leaving 9 bases between. CDR3 in DNA: TGTGCCAGCAGCCAAGCAGATTTGGACACCGGGGAGCTGTTTTTT. Amino acid sequence: CASSQADLDTGELFF.

This clone has only one observation. This chain links TRBV4-2 with TRBJ2-7, with TRBD1 as a possible D gene (6 bases). V was cut by 3 bases and J by 0 bases, with 21 bases left in between. Germline V gene sequence: CDR1 LGHNA, CDR2 YNFKEQ. This CDR3 has 18 residues. The chain's CDR3 is CASSHSKLGQSNSYEQYF. CDR3 nucleotides: TGTGCCAGCAGCCATTCCAAGCTAGGACAGTCAAACTCCTACGAGCAGTACTTC.

The rearrangement links TRBV11-3 to TRBJ2-1, with no clear D. V dropped 5 bases and J dropped 4 bases, with 12 bases sitting between them. The CDR3 spans 14 residues. Per germline, CDR1 SGHNT and CDR2 YENEEA. The DNA of the CDR3 is TGTGCCAGCAGCCCCCATTCTGGGTACAATGAGCAGTTCTTC. The encoded protein is CASSPHSGYNEQFF. Based on the CDR3 plus reference TRBV11-3 and TRBJ2-1, the full variable domain is EAGVVQSPRYKIIEKKQPVAFWCNPISGHNTLYWYLQNLGQGPELLIRYENEEAVDDSQLPKDRFSAERLKGVDSTLKIQPAELGDSAVYLCASSPHSGYNEQFFGPGTRLTVL.

The gene calls are TRBV28 and TRBJ2-2, with D maybe TRBD2 (7 bases). Germline-derived CDR1 and CDR2 are MDHEN and SYDVKM. This CDR3 contains 14 residues. V was shortened by 5 bases and J by 7 bases, with 14 bases between the two germline ends. This CDR3 is CASSPPGGYGELFF. In DNA form, the CDR3 reads TGTGCCAGCAGTCCGCCGGGGGGCTACGGGGAGCTGTTTTTT.

The rearrangement joins TRBV15 to TRBJ2-3; 8 bases agree with TRBD2. V shed 2 bases and J 2 bases; nucleotides not matched to a gene: 12. The CDR3 loop spans 18 amino acids. Germline CDR1 LNHNV, CDR2 YYDKDF (reference sequence). The CDR3 DNA is TGTGCCACCAGCAGATCCCGTAGCGGGGTCATAAACACAGATACGCAGTATTTT. It yields the protein CATSRSRSGVINTDTQYF.